A selection of T cell receptor beta chains follows, all from one sample in a study of cytotoxic CD8 clonotypes in ibrutinib-treated CLL. TCRdb's table, derived via immunoSEQ multiplex PCR, lists solely in-frame clones and lacks some. The sample holds about 85,000 clones; 79% are singletons and the top ten take approximately 5%. The sequencing here drew on PBMCs, taken after 12 months of ibrutinib treatment. These receptors came from a human donor with chronic lymphocytic leukemia. Each CDR3 is given with its conserved first and last residue. D genes are given only for firm matches. Size is omitted from some rows. Given values are once, few, many or a class for expanded clones.

cdr3_length	clone_size	d_call	v_call	j_call	cdr3_nt	cdr3_aa
13	-	-	TRBV30	TRBJ1-1	TGTGCCTGGAGTGAGCAAGGGGCTAGTGAAGCTTTCTTT	CAWSEQGASEAFF
13	-	TRBD1	TRBV14	TRBJ1-2	TGTGCCAGCAGCCCTCGGACAGGGGACGGCTACACCTTC	CASSPRTGDGYTF
15	-	-	TRBV28	TRBJ2-1	TGTGCCAGCGGGGGGTACGTGGAGGCCTACAATGAGCAGTTCTTC	CASGGYVEAYNEQFF
18	few	TRBD1	TRBV18	TRBJ1-5	TGTGCCAGCTCACCAGGACAGGGGGCCGCTTATAGCAATCAGCCCCAGCATTTT	CASSPGQGAAYSNQPQHF
15	-	TRBD1	TRBV11-1	TRBJ2-7	TGTGCCAGCAGCTTAGCGGGGGCAGGGGGCCGCGAGCAGTACTTC	CASSLAGAGGREQYF
17	once	TRBD1	TRBV2	TRBJ1-4	TGTGCCAGCAGCACCCGACAGGGAGGCTTAACTAATGAAAAACTGTTTTTT	CASSTRQGGLTNEKLFF
15	-	-	TRBV7-3	TRBJ2-2	TGTGCCAGCAGCCACGCCCCAGGGGACACCGGGGAGCTGTTTTTT	CASSHAPGDTGELFF
15	-	-	TRBV10-3	TRBJ1-1	TGTGCCATCAGTGAGTCCCGGGGGTGGGACACTGAAGCTTTCTTT	CAISESRGWDTEAFF
15	-	-	TRBV19	TRBJ2-2	TGTGCCAGTACCACCTTGGGGGCGAACACCGGGGAGCTGTTTTTT	CASTTLGANTGELFF
14	-	-	TRBV6-6	TRBJ1-4	TGTGCCAGGAGAGACCCCGGGATTAATGAAAAACTGTTTTTT	CARRDPGINEKLFF
13	-	-	TRBV5-6	TRBJ2-3	TGTGCCAGCAGCTTGGGCGGGGCAGATACGCAGTATTTT	CASSLGGADTQYF
14	-	-	TRBV19	TRBJ2-7	TGTGCCAGTAGCTCCCGAACCCACGGGCGGGAGCAGTACTTC	CASSSRTHGREQYF
13	-	TRBD1	TRBV27	TRBJ1-5	TGTGCCACCGGGGACAGGGGGAATCAGCCCCAGCATTTT	CATGDRGNQPQHF
14	-	-	TRBV6-5	TRBJ2-2	TGTGCCAGCAGTTACTTTCGGGACCACGGGGAGCTGTTTTTT	CASSYFRDHGELFF
12	medium-sized	-	TRBV29-1	TRBJ1-2	TGCAGCGTTGGTTTCCGGGCCTATGGCTACACCTTC	CSVGFRAYGYTF